This TCR beta chain is from a study of blood T cell repertoires in COVID-19. Study as a whole: COVID-19 samples from acute and convalescent phases originated in the United States, Italy and Spain. T cells, B-cell-depleted T cells, or PBMCs provided the cDNA or gDNA that served as material.

Germline V gene sequence: CDR1 SGHRS, CDR2 YFSETQ. Trimming pared 3 bases from V and 2 bases from J, leaving 13 bases between. This CDR3 comprises 15 residues. In the source study's methods: Estimates of nucleated cell counts were drawn from the amplification of reference gene primers. Method: immunoSEQ multiplex PCR; TCRdb's copy keeps in-frame clones and lacks some. D and trimming come from the DNA, and the V and J calls and clone size come from that table. Among about 37,000 clones, approximately 90% were seen once, and the ten largest hold approximately 7.3%. The clonotype was recovered from a human donor in a cohort sampled during active COVID-19. J is TRBJ2-3 and V is TRBV5-1; D ambiguous. The source material was peripheral blood. The CDR3 reads CASSSDSRNTDTQYF. Written as DNA, the CDR3 is TGCGCCAGCAGCTCCGACTCCCGAAACACAGATACGCAGTATTTT.